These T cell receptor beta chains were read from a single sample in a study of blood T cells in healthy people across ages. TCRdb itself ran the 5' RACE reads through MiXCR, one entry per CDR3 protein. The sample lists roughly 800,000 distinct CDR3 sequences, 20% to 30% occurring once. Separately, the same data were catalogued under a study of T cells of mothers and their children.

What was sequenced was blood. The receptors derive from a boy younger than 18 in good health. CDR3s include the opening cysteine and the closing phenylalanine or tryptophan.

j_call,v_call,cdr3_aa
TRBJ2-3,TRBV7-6,CASSLGDFRDSTDTQYF
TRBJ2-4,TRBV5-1,CASSLGSGMAKNIQYF
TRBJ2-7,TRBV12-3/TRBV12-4,CASSFLWTGGGFEQYF
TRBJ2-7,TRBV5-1,CASSNVGYEQYF
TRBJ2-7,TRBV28,CASTTGQGAYEQYF
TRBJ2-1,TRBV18,CASSPWGAGPHNEQFF
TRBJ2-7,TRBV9,CASSSAGGPHEQYF
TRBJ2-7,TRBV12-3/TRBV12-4,CASSINYEQYF
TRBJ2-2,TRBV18,CASSPPVSRSTGELFF
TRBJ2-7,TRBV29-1,CSVTRLAGGPHEQYF
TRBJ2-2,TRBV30,CAWSPEGANTGELFF
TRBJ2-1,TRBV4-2,CASSPNGYNEQFF
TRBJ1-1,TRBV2,CASSDYGRVSAFF
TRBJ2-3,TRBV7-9,CASSLTNGGVQYF
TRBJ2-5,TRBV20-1,CSAGRGTYQETQYF
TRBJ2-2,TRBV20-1,CSASPGTSGRRPGELFF
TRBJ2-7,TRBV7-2,CASSKNRDRVYEQYF
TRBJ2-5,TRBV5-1,CASSLAPGKETQYF
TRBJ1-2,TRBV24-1,CATSDPGQEAYGYTF
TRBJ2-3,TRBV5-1,CASSNGLAGGTDTQYF
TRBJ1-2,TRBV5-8,CASSLRGVDYGYTF
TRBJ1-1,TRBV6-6,CASSFHSGDMNTEAFF
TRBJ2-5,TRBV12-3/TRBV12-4,CASSLAYRETQYF
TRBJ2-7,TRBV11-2,CASSLGPGQLNEQYF
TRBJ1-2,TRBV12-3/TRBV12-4,CASSLGPRVYGYTF
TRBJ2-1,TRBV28,CASSPDRGWDNEQFF
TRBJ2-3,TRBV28,CASSFSGSPGTQYF
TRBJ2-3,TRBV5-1,CASSPRGADTQYF
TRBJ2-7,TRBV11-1,CASSLAPFGTGPSYEQYF
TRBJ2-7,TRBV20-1,CSAQPLAGGQYEQYF
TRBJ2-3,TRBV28,CARRDSNCTDTQYF
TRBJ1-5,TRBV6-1,CAGSAGRAQPQHF
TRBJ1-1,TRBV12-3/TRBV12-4,CASSSGQRRTEAFF
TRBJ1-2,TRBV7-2,CASSLVPDSQNYGYTF
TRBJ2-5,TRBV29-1,CSVLGTGLETQYF
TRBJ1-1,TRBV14,CASSQEVAEAFF
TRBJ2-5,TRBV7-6,CASSLGASMGLETQYF
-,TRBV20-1,CSARDLKGGTGRHEQYF
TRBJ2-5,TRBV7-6,CASSLGYGGSQETQYF
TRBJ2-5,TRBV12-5,CASGPDRLGATQYF
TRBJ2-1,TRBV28,CASSTGGQIYNEQFF
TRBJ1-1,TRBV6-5,CASSYSNPGGTEAFF
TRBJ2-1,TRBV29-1,CSAEGGGNYNEQFF
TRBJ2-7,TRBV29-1,CSTRAGLAGSPYEQYF
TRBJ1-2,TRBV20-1,CSARDVRVGYTF
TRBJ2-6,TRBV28,CASSFLLAEGSNVLTF
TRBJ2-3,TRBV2,CASSPTRVWWGDTQYF
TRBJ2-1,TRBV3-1,CASSRANEQFF
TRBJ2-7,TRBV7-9,CASSPTTYNEQYF
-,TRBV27,CASSLSGGDEQFF
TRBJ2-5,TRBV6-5,CASSYSKLAGGRQETQYF